These 28 T cell receptor beta chains share one sample of origin, sequenced in a study of siplizumab effects on memory and regulatory T cells. Data came from immunoSEQ multiplex PCR; TCRdb stores just in-frame clones and leaves some out. This sample yields tens of thousands of clones, of which 89% are seen a single time; about 0.25% belongs to the top ten. Sequencing input: naive CD4+ T cells sorted from blood. The receptors were sampled from a human donor in good health.

The J gene is TRBJ2-6, the V gene TRBV7-9; maybe TRBD1 (5 bases). Trimming left V 5 bases short and J 13 bases short, with 18 bases between. The CDR3 has 14 amino acids. Germline loops: CDR1 SEHNR, CDR2 FQNEAQ (reference sequence). The CDR3 spells CASSQGPVVSVLTF. The CDR3 bases are TGTGCCAGCAGCCAGGGTCCGGTGGTCTCGGTCCTGACTTTC.

The chain uses TRBV7-9 and TRBJ1-3; D is unresolved. The V gene lost 5 bases and the J gene lost 1 base, with 15 bases spanning the gap. Per germline, CDR1 SEHNR and CDR2 FQNEAQ (reference sequence). There are 16 residues in the CDR3. The CDR3 sequence: CASSVPGASSGNTIYF. The CDR3 DNA sequence: TGTGCCAGCAGCGTACCCGGCGCGTCTTCTGGAAACACCATATATTTT.

This chain links TRBV7-3 with TRBJ2-2; D may be TRBD1 or TRBD2 (5 bases each). Germline lookup yields CDR1 SGHTA and CDR2 FQGTGA. The CDR3 runs 13 residues. The V end was cut by 1 base, the J end by 5 bases, with 5 bases between. CDR3 in amino acids: CASSLRGTGELFF. The CDR3 bases are TGTGCCAGCAGCTTAAGGGGGACCGGGGAGCTGTTTTTT.

In its sample, this clone was seen a few times. The V call is TRBV4-1, the J call TRBJ1-6; D possibly corresponds to TRBD1 (6 bases). This CDR3 region has 17 residues. Germline V gives CDR1 MGHRA, CDR2 YSYEKL. The V end lost 5 bases, the J end lost 3 bases, and 17 bases lay between the germline ends. CDR3 in amino acids: CASSGQFMGIYNSPLHF. In DNA, the CDR3 is TGCGCCAGCAGCGGACAGTTCATGGGCATCTATAATTCACCCCTCCACTTT.

The chain joins TRBV28 to TRBJ1-3; no clear D gene. The CDR3 spans 13 residues. V shed 2 bases and J shed 8 bases, with 10 bases lying between them. Looked up from germline, CDR1 is MDHEN and CDR2 is SYDVKM. This CDR3 reads CASSLPTGDTIYF. The DNA of the CDR3 is TGTGCCAGCAGTTTACCCACCGGGGACACCATATATTTT.

This clone has only one observation. The chain has TRBV4-1 and TRBJ1-4, with D possibly being TRBD1 (6 bases). Germline V gene data show CDR1 as MGHRA and CDR2 as YSYEKL. Deletions cut 1 base from V and 7 bases from J, with 16 bases between. CDR3 size: 16 residues. CDR3 loop: CASSQVQGQGGEKLFF. The CDR3 bases are TGCGCCAGCAGCCAAGTTCAGGGGCAGGGCGGTGAAAAACTGTTTTTT.

This chain links TRBV5-1 with TRBJ1-1; the match to TRBD1 covers 9 bases. Germline V gives CDR1 SGHRS, CDR2 YFSETQ. The CDR3 length is 15 residues. V dropped 0 bases and J dropped 4; count of bases not matched to a gene: 4. The CDR3 nucleotides read TGCGCCAGCAGCTTGGCCATGGGACAGGGCACTGAAGCTTTCTTT. Its protein is CASSLAMGQGTEAFF.

This chain uses TRBV27 with TRBJ2-7, with unresolved D. Germline loops: CDR1 MNHEY, CDR2 SMNVEV (reference sequence). Deletions cut 2 bases from V and 3 bases from J, with 8 bases between. CDR3 length: 13 amino acids. The CDR3: CASSLGRNYEQYF. In nucleotides, the CDR3 is TGTGCCAGCAGTTTAGGAAGAAACTACGAGCAGTACTTC.

The chain couples TRBV25-1 to TRBJ1-2; 9 positions match TRBD1. CDR1 is MGHDK and CDR2 is SYGVNS in the germline V gene. J gave up 8 bases and V 3 bases, and 13 bases lay outside the gene matches. The CDR3 is made up of 16 amino acids. CDR3 DNA: TGTGCCAGCAGTGACTCCACGGGACAGGGCGGAAAGGGCTACACCTTC. Protein: CASSDSTGQGGKGYTF.

The V call is TRBV14, the J call TRBJ1-2; D not resolved. The CDR3 contains 13 residues. The ends were cut back, 2 bases at V and 1 base at J, with 5 bases in the middle. Germline CDR1 is SGHDN and CDR2 is FVKESK. The CDR3 region is CASSQLGNYGYTF. CDR3 nucleotides: TGTGCCAGCAGCCAACTTGGTAACTATGGCTACACCTTC.

V usage is TRBV11-2 and J usage is TRBJ2-3; no clear D. Per germline, CDR1 SGHAT and CDR2 FQNNGV. Trimming removed 5 bases from V and 8 bases from J, with 17 bases in between. This CDR3 comprises 14 residues. CDR3 in DNA: TGTGCCAGCAGCACAAGGACCGCGATTGGTACGCAGTATTTT. Its translation is CASSTRTAIGTQYF.

This clone was seen a single time. The rearrangement joins TRBV29-1 to TRBJ2-7; TRBD2 is a possible D gene (7 bases). The V gene's germline CDR1 is SQVTM and CDR2 ANQGSEA. The V end was cut by 7 bases, the J end by 3 bases, with 22 bases between. The length of the CDR3 is 15 residues. This chain's CDR3 is CSAAGGRGNDYEQYF. Here the CDR3 DNA reads TGCAGCGCCGCCGGAGGGAGGGGGAACGACTACGAGCAGTACTTC.

The genes are TRBV7-9 and TRBJ1-6, with TRBD1 as a possible D gene (6 bases). There are 17 residues in the CDR3. V lost 5 bases, J lost 0 bases, and 14 bases lay in between. Germline assignment: CDR1 SEHNR and CDR2 FQNEAQ (reference sequence). In DNA, the CDR3 is TGTGCCAGCAGCATTCGGGACACGAGCTCCTATAATTCACCCCTCCACTTT. This encodes CASSIRDTSSYNSPLHF.

The chain carries TRBV5-6 and TRBJ2-2; 11 positions agree with TRBD2. V lost 0 bases, J lost 6 bases, and 4 bases stayed unmatched. CDR1 SGHDT and CDR2 YYEEEE come from the germline V gene. This CDR3 is 16 amino acids long. CDR3 nucleotide sequence: TGTGCCAGCAGCTTGGTACTAGCGGGAGAGCCCGGGGAGCTGTTTTTT. Protein sequence: CASSLVLAGEPGELFF.

The V gene is TRBV25-1, the J gene TRBJ1-6; weak D call: TRBD1 (6 bases). The ends were cut back, 1 base at V and 5 bases at J, with 12 bases in the middle. In germline, CDR1 is MGHDK, CDR2 SYGVNS. The CDR3 covers 16 residues. The CDR3 is CASSELGQGNNSPLHF. The CDR3 coding sequence is TGTGCCAGCAGTGAATTGGGCCAGGGGAATAATTCACCCCTCCACTTT.

V and J are TRBV7-3 and TRBJ2-7; D might be TRBD1 or TRBD2, each matching 5 bases. CDR3 length: 15 residues. Germline CDR1 is SGHTA and CDR2 is FQGTGA. With 2 bases removed from V and 3 bases from J, the gap between germline ends came to 14 bases. The CDR3: CASSLRGGASYEQYF. CDR3 sequence (DNA): TGTGCCAGCAGCTTACGGGGTGGGGCCAGCTACGAGCAGTACTTC.

In nucleotides, the CDR3 is TGTGCTAGTGGTTTAGCCAGCTCCTACGAGCAGTACTTC. This gives the protein CASGLASSYEQYF. The V gene is TRBV12-5, the J gene TRBJ2-7; D is uncertain. CDR1 and CDR2 (germline): LGHNT, FRNRAP. This CDR3 comprises 13 residues. The V and J ends lost 3 bases and 0 bases respectively, with 6 bases between them.

The V and J genes are TRBV7-8 and TRBJ2-1; 12 bases fit TRBD2. In germline, CDR1 is SGHVS, CDR2 FQNEAQ. The CDR3 length is 16 residues. The junction had 3 bases not matched to a gene; V was cut back by 2 bases and J by 4 bases. DNA for the CDR3: TGTGCCAGCAGCTTACTCACTAGCGGGGGGTACAATGAGCAGTTCTTC. Its translation is CASSLLTSGGYNEQFF.

In this sample, this clone turned up once. The chain uses TRBV19 and TRBJ2-7; unclear D gene. The V gene's germline CDR1 is LNHDA and CDR2 SQIVND (reference sequence). This CDR3 contains 13 residues. The V end was cut by 3 bases, the J end by 4 bases, with 10 bases between. This chain's CDR3 is CASSIGSVYEQYF. For the CDR3, the DNA is TGTGCCAGTAGTATTGGTTCGGTATACGAGCAGTACTTC.

This rearrangement joins TRBV6-6 to TRBJ1-2, with D possibly being TRBD1 (6 bases). The CDR3 is 15 amino acids. Deletions cut 8 bases from V and 3 bases from J, with 19 bases between. Germline V gene data show CDR1 as MNHNY and CDR2 as SVGAGI (reference sequence). CDR3 loop: CASFYREVTHYGYTF. DNA of the CDR3: TGTGCCAGCTTCTACAGGGAAGTAACCCACTATGGCTACACCTTC.

This rearrangement joins TRBV18 to TRBJ1-1, with 7 bases aligning to TRBD1. Per the germline V gene, CDR1 is KGHSH and CDR2 is LQKENI. Trimming at V came to 6 bases and at J to 3 bases, leaving 10 bases not matched to a gene. The CDR3 sequence is 15 residues long. The CDR3 DNA reads as TGTGCCAGCTCCCCGATAAGGGGGCTTGACACTGAAGCTTTCTTT. Its translation is CASSPIRGLDTEAFF.

V and J are TRBV11-3 and TRBJ1-6; D call uncertain. Trimming left V 1 base short and J 5 bases short, with 12 bases between. CDR3 length: 16 residues. Germline loops: CDR1 SGHNT, CDR2 YENEEA. Here the CDR3 reads CASSLGVGANNSPLHF. DNA for the CDR3: TGTGCCAGCAGCTTAGGGGTTGGAGCCAATAATTCACCCCTCCACTTT.

The chain links TRBV11-2 to TRBJ1-1, with D unresolved. The CDR3 is 13 amino acids. Germline V CDR1 and CDR2: SGHAT, FQNNGV. V was clipped by 7 bases and J by 7 bases, with 16 bases between them. The CDR3, as DNA: TGTGCCAGCAATGTCCAAGGGATAAGTGAAGCTTTCTTT. The encoded protein is CASNVQGISEAFF. Full variable domain (outside the CDR3, taken from reference TRBV11-2 and TRBJ1-1): EAGVAQSPRYKIIEKRQSVAFWCNPISGHATLYWYQQILGQGPKLLIQFQNNGVVDDSQLPKDRFSAERLKGVDSTLKIQPAKLEDSAVYLCASNVQGISEAFFGQGTRLTVV.

The chain carries TRBV19 and TRBJ1-1; D is unresolved. This CDR3 spans 14 amino acids. Germline loops: CDR1 LNHDA, CDR2 SQIVND (reference sequence). V lost 3 bases and J 1 base, leaving 9 bases between the germline ends. The CDR3 region has the DNA TGTGCCAGTAGTATTCATTCAGGGAACACTGAAGCTTTCTTT. Translated: CASSIHSGNTEAFF.

CDR3 DNA sequence: TGCGCCAGCAGTGACAGGGTGGACACCATATATTTT. Translation: CASSDRVDTIYF. V usage is TRBV10-2 and J usage is TRBJ1-3; D might be TRBD1 (5 bases). The CDR3 sequence is 12 residues long. Germline V CDR1 and CDR2: WSHSY, SAAADI. The V end was cut by 3 bases, the J end by 8 bases, with 8 bases between.

The rearrangement links TRBV9 to TRBJ2-1, with D possibly matching TRBD2 (6 bases). The V and J ends lost 0 bases and 0 bases respectively, with 13 bases between them. Per the germline V gene, CDR1 is SGDLS and CDR2 is YYNGEE. The CDR3 is 17 amino acids. As DNA, the CDR3 is TGTGCCAGCAGCGTAGGAGTTGGCGGGGCCTCCTACAATGAGCAGTTCTTC. This encodes CASSVGVGGASYNEQFF.

The rearrangement links TRBV5-1 to TRBJ2-7; 9 bases agree with TRBD1. The CDR3 has 15 amino acids. The germline V gene encodes CDR1 SGHRS and CDR2 YFSETQ. Trimming removed 6 bases from V and 5 bases from J; junction bases left unmatched: 12. CDR3 sequence: CASKSDGTGLNEQYF. CDR3 nucleotide sequence: TGCGCCAGCAAATCAGACGGGACAGGGTTAAACGAGCAGTACTTC.

The gene calls are TRBV19 and TRBJ2-2; no reliable D call. The CDR3 spans 14 residues. From germline, CDR1 is LNHDA and CDR2 SQIVND (reference sequence). V lost 5 bases to trimming and J lost 0 bases, with 7 bases between them. The chain's CDR3 is CASSSGPNTGELFF. Here the CDR3 DNA reads TGTGCCAGTAGTTCAGGACCGAACACCGGGGAGCTGTTTTTT.